This T cell receptor beta chain was identified in a study of CD8 T cells in ankylosing spondylitis. Overall study results and limits: For ankylosing spondylitis blood, a TCR beta motif of several highly homologous variants appeared characteristic. Certain motif variants had earlier been reported in reactive arthritis synovial fluid and blood. Disease-linked clones reportedly showed significant enrichment in matched ankylosing spondylitis synovial fluid.

Making the TCR beta libraries involved quantitative 5'-RACE with molecular barcodes. TCRdb ran MiXCR on the 5' RACE reads and lists one entry per CDR3 protein. The repertoire holds about 800,000 distinct CDR3 sequences, with approximately 10% as singletons. Germline CDR1 reads DFQATT; CDR2 reads SNEGSKA (reference sequence). The V end lost 4 bases, the J end lost 0 bases, and 9 bases lay between the germline ends. This CDR3 has 13 amino acids. This clonotype has just a few counts. Its antigen is undetermined. The source material was blood, either unsorted or a sorted T cell fraction (not recorded which). This TCR was sampled from a male donor with ankylosing spondylitis. The J gene is TRBJ2-5, the V gene TRBV20-1; D may be TRBD2 (5 bases). The CDR3 is CSATTGDQETQYF. In DNA, the CDR3 is TGCAGTGCTACAACCGGGGACCAAGAGACCCAGTACTTC.